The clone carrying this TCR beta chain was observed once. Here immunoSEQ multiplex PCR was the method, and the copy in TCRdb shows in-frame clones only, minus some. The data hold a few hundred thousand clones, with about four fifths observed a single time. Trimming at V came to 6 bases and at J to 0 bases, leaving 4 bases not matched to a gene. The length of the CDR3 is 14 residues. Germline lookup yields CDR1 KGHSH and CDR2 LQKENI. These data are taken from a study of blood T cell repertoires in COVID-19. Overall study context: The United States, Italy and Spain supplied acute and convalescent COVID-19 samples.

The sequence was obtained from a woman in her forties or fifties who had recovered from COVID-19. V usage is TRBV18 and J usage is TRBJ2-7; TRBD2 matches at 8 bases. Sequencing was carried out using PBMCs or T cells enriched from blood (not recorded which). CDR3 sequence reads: CASSTGGPSYEQYF. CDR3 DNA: TGTGCCAGCTCGACGGGGGGGCCCTCCTACGAGCAGTACTTC.